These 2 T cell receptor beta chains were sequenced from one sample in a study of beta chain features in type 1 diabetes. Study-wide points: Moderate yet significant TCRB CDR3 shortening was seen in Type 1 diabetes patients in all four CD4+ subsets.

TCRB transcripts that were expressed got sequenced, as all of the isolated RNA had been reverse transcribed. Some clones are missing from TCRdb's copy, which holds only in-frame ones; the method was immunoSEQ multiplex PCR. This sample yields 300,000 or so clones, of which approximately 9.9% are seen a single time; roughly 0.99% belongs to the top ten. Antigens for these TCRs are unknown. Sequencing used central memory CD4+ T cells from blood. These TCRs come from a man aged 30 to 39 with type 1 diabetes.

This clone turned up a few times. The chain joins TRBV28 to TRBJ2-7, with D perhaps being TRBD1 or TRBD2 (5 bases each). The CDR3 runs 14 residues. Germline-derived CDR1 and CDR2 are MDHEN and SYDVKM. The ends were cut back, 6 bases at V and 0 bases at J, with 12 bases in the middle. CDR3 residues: CASRRDLSSYEQYF. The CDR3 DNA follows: TGTGCCAGCAGACGGGACCTAAGCTCCTACGAGCAGTACTTC. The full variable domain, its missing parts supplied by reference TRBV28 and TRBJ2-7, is DVKVTQSSRYLVKRTGEKVFLECVQDMDHENMFWYRQDPGLGLRLIYFSYDVKMKEKGDIPEGYSVSREKKERFSLILESASTNQTSMYLCASRRDLSSYEQYFGPGTRLTVT.

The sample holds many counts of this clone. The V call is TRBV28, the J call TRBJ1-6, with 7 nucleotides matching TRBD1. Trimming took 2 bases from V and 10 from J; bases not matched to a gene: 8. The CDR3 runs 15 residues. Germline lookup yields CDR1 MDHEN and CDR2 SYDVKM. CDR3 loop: CASSLMRQGGSPLHF. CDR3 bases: TGTGCCAGCAGTTTAATGCGACAGGGTGGCTCACCCCTCCACTTT.